This T cell receptor (beta chain) stems from a study of T cell repertoires in cytomegalovirus infection (dated by TCRdb to the late 2010s). Some background on the complete study: Donor HLA type was relevant to the analysis, as public TCR beta signatures indicated carriage of CMV infection together with the matching HLA type.

This clonotype was counted between two and nine times. What this receptor recognizes is not known. No base-level quality is on record; no much larger clone is a single base apart. TCRdb records Illumina HiSeq 1500 as the sequencer. TCRdb trimmed the raw reads at Q25, called clones with MiXCR and kept productive beta chains. Identical CDR3 protein sequences are pooled into one entry, listed with their most common genes and DNA. A total of around 180,000 distinct CDR3 sequences appear in this sample, 15% to 20% of them only once. Just under 3% of the sample is held by the ten biggest clonotypes. Overall study results and their limits: The ex vivo response was dominated by HLA-C-restricted CMV-specific TCR beta clonotypes, which also provided the single most frequent clonotype in two of eight donors. Carriers of CMV infection plus the relevant HLA type were discriminated by the cumulative frequency of public TCR beta family members in the study cohort and in an independent roughly 370-donor cohort.

Spanning cysteine to phenylalanine, the CDR3 consists of 15 amino acids. The CDR3 DNA has 45 bases and is translated from base 1. V is cut by 2 bases and J by 0 bases, and the space between the germline ends is 8 bases. Looking up the germline V gene yields CDR1 MNHEY and CDR2 SVGEGT. Specimen: PBMCs. The receptor chain draws on TRBV6-2 or TRBV6-3 and TRBJ1-3; no D gene can be assigned with confidence. The TCR sequence derives from a human donor in good health (CMV status not recorded). Some clones in this sample may be carry-over from other donors' samples. The DNA sequence follows: TGTGCCAGCAGTTACGGCAAACTCTCTGGAAACACCATATATTTT. It encodes CASSYGKLSGNTIYF.